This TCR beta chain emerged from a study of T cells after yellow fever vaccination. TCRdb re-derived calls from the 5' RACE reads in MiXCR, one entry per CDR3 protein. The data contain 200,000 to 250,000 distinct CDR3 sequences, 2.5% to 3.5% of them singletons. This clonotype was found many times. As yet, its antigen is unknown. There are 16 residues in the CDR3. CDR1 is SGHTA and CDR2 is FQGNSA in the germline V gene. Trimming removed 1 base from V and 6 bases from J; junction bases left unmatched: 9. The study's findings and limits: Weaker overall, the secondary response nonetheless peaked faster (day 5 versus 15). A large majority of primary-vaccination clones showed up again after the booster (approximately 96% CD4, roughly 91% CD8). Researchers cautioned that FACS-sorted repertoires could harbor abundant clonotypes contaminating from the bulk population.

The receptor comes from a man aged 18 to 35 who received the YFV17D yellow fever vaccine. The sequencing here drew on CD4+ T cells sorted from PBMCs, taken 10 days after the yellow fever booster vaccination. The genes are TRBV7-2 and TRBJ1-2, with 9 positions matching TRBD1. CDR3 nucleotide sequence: TGTGCCAGCAGCTTAGGGTCCGGGACAGGGAGCCATGGCTACACCTTC. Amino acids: CASSLGSGTGSHGYTF.